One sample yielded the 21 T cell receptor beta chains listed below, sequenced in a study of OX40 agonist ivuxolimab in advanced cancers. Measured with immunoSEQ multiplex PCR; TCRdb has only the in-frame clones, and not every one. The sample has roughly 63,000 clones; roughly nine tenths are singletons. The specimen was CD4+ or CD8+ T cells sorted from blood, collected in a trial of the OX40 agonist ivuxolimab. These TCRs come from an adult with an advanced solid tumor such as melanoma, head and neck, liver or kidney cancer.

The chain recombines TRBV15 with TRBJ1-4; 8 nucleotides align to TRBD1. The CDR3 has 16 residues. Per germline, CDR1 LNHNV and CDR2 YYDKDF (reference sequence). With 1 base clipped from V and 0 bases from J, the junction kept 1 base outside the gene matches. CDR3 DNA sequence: TGTGCCACCAGCAGAGGGACAGGGACAACTAATGAAAAACTGTTTTTT. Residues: CATSRGTGTTNEKLFF.

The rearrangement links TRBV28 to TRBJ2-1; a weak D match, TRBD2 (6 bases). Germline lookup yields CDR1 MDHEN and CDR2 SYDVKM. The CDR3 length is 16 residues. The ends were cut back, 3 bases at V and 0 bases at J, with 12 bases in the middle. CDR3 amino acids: CASSLRGGPSYNEQFF. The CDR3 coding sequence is TGTGCCAGCAGTTTGCGTGGAGGGCCCTCCTACAATGAGCAGTTCTTC.

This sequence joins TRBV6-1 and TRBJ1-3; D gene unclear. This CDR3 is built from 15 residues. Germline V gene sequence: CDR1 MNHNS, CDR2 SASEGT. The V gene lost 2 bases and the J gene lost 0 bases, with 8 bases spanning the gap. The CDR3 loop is CASSENWGSGNTIYF. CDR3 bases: TGTGCCAGCAGTGAAAACTGGGGCTCTGGAAACACCATATATTTT.

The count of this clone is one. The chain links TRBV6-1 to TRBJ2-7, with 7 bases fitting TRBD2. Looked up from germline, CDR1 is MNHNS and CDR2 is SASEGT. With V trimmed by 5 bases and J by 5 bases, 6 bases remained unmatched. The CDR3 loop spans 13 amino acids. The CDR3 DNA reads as TGTGCCAGCAGTTGGCTTGGGGGGGACGAGCAGTACTTC. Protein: CASSWLGGDEQYF.

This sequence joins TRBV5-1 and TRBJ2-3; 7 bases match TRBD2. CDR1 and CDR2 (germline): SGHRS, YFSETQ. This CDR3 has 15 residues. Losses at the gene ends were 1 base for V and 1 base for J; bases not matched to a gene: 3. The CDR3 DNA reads TGCGCCAGCAGCTTGCGGGGGGAGGGCACAGATACGCAGTATTTT. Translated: CASSLRGEGTDTQYF.

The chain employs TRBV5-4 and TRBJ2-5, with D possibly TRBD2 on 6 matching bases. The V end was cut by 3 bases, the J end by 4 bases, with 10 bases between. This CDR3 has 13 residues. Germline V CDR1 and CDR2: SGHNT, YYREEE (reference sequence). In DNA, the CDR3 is TGTGCCAGCAGCTCTACTAGCATAGAGACCCAGTACTTC. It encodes CASSSTSIETQYF.

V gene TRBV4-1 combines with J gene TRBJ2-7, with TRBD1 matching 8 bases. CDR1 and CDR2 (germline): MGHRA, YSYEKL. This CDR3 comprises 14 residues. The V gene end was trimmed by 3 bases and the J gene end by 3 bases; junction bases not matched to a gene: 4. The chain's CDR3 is CASSHLGQGYEQYF. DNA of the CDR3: TGCGCCAGCAGCCACCTAGGACAGGGCTACGAGCAGTACTTC.

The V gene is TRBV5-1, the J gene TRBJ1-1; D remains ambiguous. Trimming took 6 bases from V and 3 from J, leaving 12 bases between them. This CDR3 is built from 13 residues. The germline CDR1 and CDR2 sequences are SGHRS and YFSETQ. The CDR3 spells CASTPPGDTEAFF. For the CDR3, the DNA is TGCGCCAGCACCCCGCCTGGGGACACTGAAGCTTTCTTT.

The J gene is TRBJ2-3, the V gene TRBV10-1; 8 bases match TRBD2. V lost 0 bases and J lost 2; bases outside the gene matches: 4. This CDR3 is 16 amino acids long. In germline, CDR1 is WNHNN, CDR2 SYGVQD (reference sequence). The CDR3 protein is CASSESKAGDTDTQYF. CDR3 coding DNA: TGCGCCAGCAGTGAGTCGAAAGCGGGGGACACAGATACGCAGTATTTT.

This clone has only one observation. This CDR3 reads CASSQSGHPWPGNTIYF. Here the CDR3 DNA reads TGCGCCAGCAGTCAATCTGGGCACCCGTGGCCTGGAAACACCATATATTTT. V gene TRBV23-1 combines with J gene TRBJ1-3, with D uncertain. TRBV23-1 is filed as an ORF, its function uncertain. This CDR3 is built from 17 residues. The V gene lost 0 bases and the J gene lost 2 bases, with 14 bases spanning the gap.

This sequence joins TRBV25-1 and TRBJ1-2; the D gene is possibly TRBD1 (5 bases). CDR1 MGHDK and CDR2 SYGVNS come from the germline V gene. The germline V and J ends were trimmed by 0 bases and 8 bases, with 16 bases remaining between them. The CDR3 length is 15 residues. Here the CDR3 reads CASSEYGDGGDGYTF. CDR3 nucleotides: TGTGCCAGCAGTGAATATGGGGATGGAGGGGACGGCTACACCTTC.

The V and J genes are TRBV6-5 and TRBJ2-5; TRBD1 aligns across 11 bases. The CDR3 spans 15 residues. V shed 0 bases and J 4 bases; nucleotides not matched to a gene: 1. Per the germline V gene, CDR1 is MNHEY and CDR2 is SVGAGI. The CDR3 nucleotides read TGTGCCAGCAGTTACTCGGGACAGGGGGGAGAGACCCAGTACTTC. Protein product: CASSYSGQGGETQYF.

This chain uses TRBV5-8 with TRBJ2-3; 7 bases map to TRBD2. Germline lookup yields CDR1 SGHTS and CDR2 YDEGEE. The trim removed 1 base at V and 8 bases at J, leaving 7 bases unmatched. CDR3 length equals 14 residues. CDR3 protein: CASSLSGGRGTQYF. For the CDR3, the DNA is TGTGCCAGCAGCTTGTCGGGCGGGAGAGGTACGCAGTATTTT. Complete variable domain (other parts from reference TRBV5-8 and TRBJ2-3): EAGVTQSPTHLIKTRGQQATLRCSPISGHTSVYWYQQALGLGLQFLLWYDEGEERNRGNFPPRFSGRQFPNYSSELNVNALELEDSALYLCASSLSGGRGTQYFGPGTRLTVL.

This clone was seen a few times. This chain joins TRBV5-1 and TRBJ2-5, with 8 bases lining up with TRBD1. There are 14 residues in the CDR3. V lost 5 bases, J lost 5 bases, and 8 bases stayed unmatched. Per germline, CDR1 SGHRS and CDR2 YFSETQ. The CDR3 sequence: CASRPGGAWETQYF. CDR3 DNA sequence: TGCGCCAGCAGGCCAGGGGGCGCCTGGGAGACCCAGTACTTC.

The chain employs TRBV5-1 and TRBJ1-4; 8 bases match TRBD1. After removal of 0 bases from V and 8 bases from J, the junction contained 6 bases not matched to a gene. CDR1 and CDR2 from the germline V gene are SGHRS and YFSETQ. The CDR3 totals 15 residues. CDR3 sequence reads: CASSLGDRGLEKLFF. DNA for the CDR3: TGCGCCAGCAGCTTGGGTGACAGGGGTTTAGAAAAACTGTTTTTT.

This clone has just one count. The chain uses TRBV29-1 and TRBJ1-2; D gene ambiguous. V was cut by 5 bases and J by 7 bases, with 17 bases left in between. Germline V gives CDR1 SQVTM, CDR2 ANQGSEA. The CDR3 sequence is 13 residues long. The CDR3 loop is CSVRHLGDTGYTF. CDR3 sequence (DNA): TGCAGCGTTCGTCACCTCGGCGATACTGGCTACACCTTC.

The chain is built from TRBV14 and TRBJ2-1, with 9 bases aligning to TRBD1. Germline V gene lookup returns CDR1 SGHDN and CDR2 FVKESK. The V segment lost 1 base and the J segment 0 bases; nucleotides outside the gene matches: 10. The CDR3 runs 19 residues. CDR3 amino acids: CASSQGGTGRLSSYNEQFF. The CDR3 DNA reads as TGTGCCAGCAGCCAAGGGGGGACAGGGCGATTGAGCTCCTACAATGAGCAGTTCTTC.

In DNA form, the CDR3 reads TGTGCCAGCAGCCTTCGAGGGACAGGGGGCCCAGATACGCAGTATTTT. Amino acid sequence: CASSLRGTGGPDTQYF. The V call is TRBV27, the J call TRBJ2-3; TRBD1 agrees at 12 bases. Losses at the gene ends were 6 bases for V and 4 bases for J; bases not matched to a gene: 8. The germline CDR1 and CDR2 sequences are MNHEY and SMNVEV (reference sequence). This CDR3 contains 16 residues.

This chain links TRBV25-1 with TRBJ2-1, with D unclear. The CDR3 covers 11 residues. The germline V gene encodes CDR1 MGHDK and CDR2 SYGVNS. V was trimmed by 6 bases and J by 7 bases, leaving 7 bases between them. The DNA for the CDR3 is TGTGCCAGCAGGGTGGGGAATGAGCAGTTCTTC. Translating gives CASRVGNEQFF.

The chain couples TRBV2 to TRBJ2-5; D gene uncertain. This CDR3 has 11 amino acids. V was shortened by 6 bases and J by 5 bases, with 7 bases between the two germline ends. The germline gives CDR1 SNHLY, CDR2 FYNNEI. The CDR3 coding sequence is TGTGCCAGCAGGGATCGGGAGACCCAGTACTTC. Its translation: CASRDRETQYF. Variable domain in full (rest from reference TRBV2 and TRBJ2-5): EPEVTQTPSHQVTQMGQEVILRCVPISNHLYFYWYRQILGQKVEFLVSFYNNEISEKSEIFDDQFSVERPDGSNFTLKIRSTKLEDSAMYFCASRDRETQYFGPGTRLLVL.

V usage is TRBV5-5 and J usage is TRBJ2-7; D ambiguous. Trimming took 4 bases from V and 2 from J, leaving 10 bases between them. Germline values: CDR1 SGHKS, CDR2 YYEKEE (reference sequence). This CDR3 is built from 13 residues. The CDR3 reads CASSPLHAYEQYF. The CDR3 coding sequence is TGTGCCAGCAGCCCCCTCCATGCCTACGAGCAGTACTTC.